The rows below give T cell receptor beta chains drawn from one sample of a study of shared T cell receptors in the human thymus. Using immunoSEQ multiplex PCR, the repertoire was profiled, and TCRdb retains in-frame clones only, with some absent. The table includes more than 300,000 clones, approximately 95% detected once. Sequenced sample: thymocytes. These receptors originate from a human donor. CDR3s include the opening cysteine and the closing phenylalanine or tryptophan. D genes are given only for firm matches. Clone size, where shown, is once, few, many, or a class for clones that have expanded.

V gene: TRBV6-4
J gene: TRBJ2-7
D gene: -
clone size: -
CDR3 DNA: TGTGCTCGCCCCCAAAGTTACGAGCAGTACTTC
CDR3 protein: CARPQSYEQYF

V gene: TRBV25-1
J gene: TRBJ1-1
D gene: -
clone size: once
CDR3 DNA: TGTGCCAGCAGTGCTGGACCGCTGAACACTGAAGCTTTCTTT
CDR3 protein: CASSAGPLNTEAFF

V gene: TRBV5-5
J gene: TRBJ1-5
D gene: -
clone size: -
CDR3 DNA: TGTGCCAGCAGCTTGTATCGTCAGGCGGTCTCCAATCAGCCCCAGCATTTT
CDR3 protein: CASSLYRQAVSNQPQHF

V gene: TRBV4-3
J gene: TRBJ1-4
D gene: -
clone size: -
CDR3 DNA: TGCGCCAGCAGCCAAGTAGAGTACTCGGCAACTAATGAAAAACTGTTTTTT
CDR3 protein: CASSQVEYSATNEKLFF

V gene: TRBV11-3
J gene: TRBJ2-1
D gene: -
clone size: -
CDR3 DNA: TGTGCCAGCAGCACCGGAACTAGGTCCTACAATGAGCAGTTCTTC
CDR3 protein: CASSTGTRSYNEQFF

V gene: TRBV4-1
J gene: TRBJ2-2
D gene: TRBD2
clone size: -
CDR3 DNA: TGCGCCAGCAGCCAAGCTAAAGCGGGAGCGGGTACCGGGGAGCTGTTTTTT
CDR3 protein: CASSQAKAGAGTGELFF

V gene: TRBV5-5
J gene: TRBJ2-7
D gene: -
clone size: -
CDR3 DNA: TGTGCCAGCAGCTTGGGGTTACCGACTTTTCCTCGCTCCTACGAGCAGTACTTC
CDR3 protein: CASSLGLPTFPRSYEQYF

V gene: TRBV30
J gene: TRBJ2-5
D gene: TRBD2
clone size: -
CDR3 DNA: TGTGCCCTTCATGAAGCGGGAGGGCCAGAGACCCAGTACTTC
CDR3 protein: CALHEAGGPETQYF

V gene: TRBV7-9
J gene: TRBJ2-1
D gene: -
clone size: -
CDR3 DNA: TGTGCCAGCAGCTCTCGCGGGACCCACGTCGACGATGAGCAGTTCTTC
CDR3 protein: CASSSRGTHVDDEQFF

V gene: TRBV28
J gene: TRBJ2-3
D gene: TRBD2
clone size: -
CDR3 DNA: TGTGCCAGCAGTTTGGGGGGGGAATGCACAGATACGCAGTATTTT
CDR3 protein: CASSLGGECTDTQYF

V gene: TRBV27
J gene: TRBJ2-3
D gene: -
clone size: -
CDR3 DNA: TGTGCCAGCAGTTTCTCCGGGAGCGAGGGAGATACGCAGTATTTT
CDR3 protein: CASSFSGSEGDTQYF

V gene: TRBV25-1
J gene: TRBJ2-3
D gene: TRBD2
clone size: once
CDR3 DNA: TGTGCCAGCAGTGCCTCTGTACTAGCGGGGCGCACAGATACGCAGTATTTT
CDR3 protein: CASSASVLAGRTDTQYF